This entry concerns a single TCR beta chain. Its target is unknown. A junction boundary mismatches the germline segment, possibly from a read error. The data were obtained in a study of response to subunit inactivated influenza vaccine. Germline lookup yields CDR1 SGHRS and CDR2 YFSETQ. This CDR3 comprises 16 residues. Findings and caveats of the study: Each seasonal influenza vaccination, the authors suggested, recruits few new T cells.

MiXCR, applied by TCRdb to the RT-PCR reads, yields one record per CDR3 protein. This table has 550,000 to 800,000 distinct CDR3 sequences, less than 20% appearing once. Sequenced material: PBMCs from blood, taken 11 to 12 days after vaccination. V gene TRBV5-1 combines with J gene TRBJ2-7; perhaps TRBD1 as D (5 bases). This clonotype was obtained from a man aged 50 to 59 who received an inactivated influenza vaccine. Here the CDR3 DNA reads TGCGCCTGCAGCTTGGATGGCAGGGTGGGAATCTACGAGCAGTACTTC. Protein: CACSLDGRVGIYEQYF.